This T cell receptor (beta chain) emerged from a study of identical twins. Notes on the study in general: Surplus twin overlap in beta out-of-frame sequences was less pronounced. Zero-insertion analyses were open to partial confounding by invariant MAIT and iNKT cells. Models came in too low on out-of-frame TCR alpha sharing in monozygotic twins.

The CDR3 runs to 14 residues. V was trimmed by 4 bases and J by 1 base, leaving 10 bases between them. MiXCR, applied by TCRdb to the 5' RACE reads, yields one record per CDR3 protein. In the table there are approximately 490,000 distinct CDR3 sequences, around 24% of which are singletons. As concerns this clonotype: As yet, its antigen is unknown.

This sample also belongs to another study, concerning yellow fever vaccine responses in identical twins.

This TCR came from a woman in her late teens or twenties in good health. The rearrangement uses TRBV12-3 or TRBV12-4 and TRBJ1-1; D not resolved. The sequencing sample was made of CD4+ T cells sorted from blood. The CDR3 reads CASSSWTRNTEAFF. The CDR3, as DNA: TGTGCCAGCAGTTCGTGGACGAGGAACACTGAAGCTTTCTTT.